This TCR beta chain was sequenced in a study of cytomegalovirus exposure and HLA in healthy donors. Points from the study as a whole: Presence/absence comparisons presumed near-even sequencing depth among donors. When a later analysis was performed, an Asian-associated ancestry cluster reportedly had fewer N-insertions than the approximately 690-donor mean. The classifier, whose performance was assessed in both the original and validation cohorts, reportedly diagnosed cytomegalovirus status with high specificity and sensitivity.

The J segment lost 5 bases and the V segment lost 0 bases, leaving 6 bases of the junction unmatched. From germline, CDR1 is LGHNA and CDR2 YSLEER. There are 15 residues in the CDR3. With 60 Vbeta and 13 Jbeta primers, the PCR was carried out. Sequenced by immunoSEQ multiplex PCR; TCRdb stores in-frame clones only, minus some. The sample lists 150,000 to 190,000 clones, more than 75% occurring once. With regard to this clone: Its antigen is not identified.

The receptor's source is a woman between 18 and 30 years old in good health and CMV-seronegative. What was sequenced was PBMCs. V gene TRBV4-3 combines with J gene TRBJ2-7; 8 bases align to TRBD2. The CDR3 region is CASSQETGGSNEQYF. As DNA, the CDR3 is TGCGCCAGCAGCCAAGAAACGGGGGGGTCCAACGAGCAGTACTTC.